These 6 T cell receptor beta chains came from one sample sequenced in a study of T cells after yellow fever vaccination. TCRdb recomputed calls from the 5' RACE reads with MiXCR, one row per CDR3 protein. The profile shows a few hundred thousand distinct CDR3 sequences, about 4% of them singletons. Sequencing used PBMCs, obtained 5 days after the yellow fever booster vaccination. These receptors were collected from a man younger than 35 who received the YFV17D yellow fever vaccine.

This clonotype occurred a few times. This rearrangement joins TRBV15 to TRBJ1-2, with D possibly TRBD1 on 6 matching bases. The CDR3 extends over 15 amino acids. V lost 3 bases and J lost 7, with 18 bases in between. The V gene's germline CDR1 is LNHNV and CDR2 YYDKDF (reference sequence). DNA of the CDR3: TGTGCCACCAGCAGCTTATACGGGACACAGACTGGCTACACCTTC. Protein product: CATSSLYGTQTGYTF.

The chain joins TRBV7-2 to TRBJ2-7; tentatively, D is TRBD2 (7 bases). Trimming pared 5 bases from V and 3 bases from J, leaving 11 bases between. The length of the CDR3 is 13 residues. Germline CDR1 SGHTA, CDR2 FQGNSA. CDR3 nucleotides: TGTGCCAGCAGCGAGGGGGGGATCTACGAGCAGTACGTC. It encodes CASSEGGIYEQYV.

V usage is TRBV9 and J usage is TRBJ2-5; perhaps TRBD2 as D (6 bases). V was trimmed by 4 bases and J by 7 bases, leaving 14 bases between them. CDR1 is SGDLS, CDR2 YYNGEE, per germline. CDR3 length: 13 residues. The CDR3 coding sequence is TGTGCCAGCAGCCCAACCGGGGGTATGACCCAGTACTTC. Its protein product is CASSPTGGMTQYF.

This chain joins TRBV7-2 and TRBJ2-2; 9 nucleotides line up with TRBD1. The length of the CDR3 is 15 residues. Germline values: CDR1 SGHTA, CDR2 FQGNSA. Trimming at V came to 4 bases and at J to 4 bases, leaving 4 bases not matched to a gene. In DNA, the CDR3 is TGTGCCAGCAGCTCGGGGACAGGGACCACCGGGGAGCTGTTTTTT. Translating gives CASSSGTGTTGELFF.

V is TRBV5-6 and J is TRBJ2-1, with 7 nucleotides matching TRBD2. The CDR3 is made up of 15 amino acids. Germline V lookup: CDR1 SGHDT, CDR2 YYEEEE. V lost 3 bases and J lost 2; bases outside the gene matches: 5. CDR3: CASSSGGTTYNEQFF. The CDR3, as DNA: TGTGCCAGCAGCTCCGGGGGGACGACCTACAATGAGCAGTTCTTC.

V usage is TRBV28 and J usage is TRBJ1-6, with 7 bases lining up with TRBD1. Trimming took 6 bases from V and 8 from J; bases not matched to a gene: 10. Germline V lookup: CDR1 MDHEN, CDR2 SYDVKM. This CDR3 is built from 15 residues. CDR3: CASRPTGEGDSPLHF. In DNA, the CDR3 is TGTGCCAGCAGACCAACAGGGGAGGGAGATTCACCCCTCCACTTT.